The 11 T cell receptor beta chains given below trace back to one sample, sequenced in a study of patients and donors after allogeneic stem cell transplantation. TCRdb used MiXCR to reprocess the RT-PCR reads, holding one entry per CDR3 protein. The table records some 960,000 distinct CDR3 sequences, about a sixth of them present only once. Sequenced: blood, either unsorted or a sorted T cell fraction (not recorded which). These TCRs come from a human donor who was either an allogeneic HSCT recipient or a stem cell or donor lymphocyte infusion donor (not recorded which). It is not recorded whose cells these are; they may come from a transplant donor.

V usage is TRBV7-9 and J usage is TRBJ2-3, with TRBD2 matching 8 bases. The germline V gene encodes CDR1 SEHNR and CDR2 FQNEAQ (reference sequence). The CDR3 loop spans 16 amino acids. Trimming cost V 5 bases and J 5 bases; bases outside gene matches: 12. This CDR3 reads CASSPPGREVVDTQYF. Written as DNA, the CDR3 is TGTGCCAGCAGCCCCCCGGGGCGGGAGGTGGTAGATACGCAGTATTTT.

The V call is TRBV12-3 or TRBV12-4, the J call TRBJ1-5; D is perhaps TRBD1 (5 bases). Trimming cost V 8 bases and J 4 bases, with 15 bases left between them. The CDR3 is 14 residues long. The CDR3 nucleotides are TGTGCCAGCGGTGGGGGGGAGGCTAATCAGCCCCAGCATTTT. Translating it yields CASGGGEANQPQHF.

The V gene is TRBV25-1, the J gene TRBJ2-5; no reliable D call. The V end lost 4 bases, the J end lost 7 bases, and 7 bases lay between the germline ends. Germline CDR1 reads MGHDK; CDR2 reads SYGVNS. The CDR3 covers 11 residues. Written as DNA, the CDR3 is TGTGCCAGCAGTGCTCGCGGGACCCAGTACTTC. Protein product: CASSARGTQYF.

In its sample, this clonotype was seen a few times. V gene TRBV4-3 combines with J gene TRBJ2-1; 7 nucleotides agree with TRBD2. CDR3 length equals 18 residues. Germline CDR1 reads LGHNA; CDR2 reads YSLEER. With 0 bases clipped from V and 0 bases from J, the junction kept 8 bases outside the gene matches. CDR3 coding DNA: TGCGCCAGCAGCCAAGACTTCCTAGCGGTGAGCTCCTACAATGAGCAGTTCTTC. Translating it yields CASSQDFLAVSSYNEQFF.

This clonotype has a count of ten or more. This chain joins TRBV28 and TRBJ2-1; TRBD2 might be the D (6 bases). Germline lookup yields CDR1 MDHEN and CDR2 SYDVKM. The CDR3 consists of 14 residues. The V end lost 2 bases, the J end lost 5 bases, and 10 bases lay between the germline ends. The CDR3 region is CASSLRRGNNEQFF. DNA of the CDR3: TGTGCCAGCAGTTTAAGGCGGGGTAACAATGAGCAGTTCTTC.

The sample holds a few counts of this clonotype. The chain joins TRBV12-3 or TRBV12-4 to TRBJ2-2; 8 bases agree with TRBD1. The junction had 4 bases not matched to a gene; V was cut back by 1 base and J by 0 bases. The CDR3 has 17 amino acids. CDR3 in DNA: TGTGCCAGCAGTTTAGTCAGGGGGCTACCGAACACCGGGGAGCTGTTTTTT. It yields the protein CASSLVRGLPNTGELFF.

The chain employs TRBV5-1 and TRBJ1-4; D gene ambiguous. V was pared by 4 bases and J by 0 bases, with 10 bases between. Germline V gene data show CDR1 as SGHRS and CDR2 as YFSETQ. The CDR3 totals 15 residues. The CDR3 region has the DNA TGCGCCAGCAGCCCTCCCACGTCAACTAATGAAAAACTGTTTTTT. This gives the protein CASSPPTSTNEKLFF. Using reference TRBV5-1 and TRBJ1-4 for the parts outside the CDR3, the full variable domain is KAGVTQTPRYLIKTRGQQVTLSCSPISGHRSVSWYQQTPGQGLQFLFEYFSETQRNKGNFPGRFSGRQFSNSRSEMNVSTLELGDSALYLCASSPPTSTNEKLFFGSGTQLSVL.

The gene calls are TRBV12-3 or TRBV12-4 and TRBJ2-7, with 7 nucleotides matching TRBD1. J was trimmed by 2 bases and V by 5 bases; bases with no gene match: 6. The CDR3 is 14 amino acids. CDR3 DNA: TGTGCCAGCAGTCGACAGGGCCATACCTACGAGCAGTACTTC. As protein: CASSRQGHTYEQYF.

The chain uses TRBV5-6 and TRBJ1-1; TRBD1 agrees at 8 bases. CDR3 length equals 15 residues. Germline CDR1 reads SGHDT; CDR2 reads YYEEEE. V shed 0 bases and J 5 bases; nucleotides not matched to a gene: 6. CDR3 in amino acids: CASSLGVRGRTEAFF. The CDR3 DNA reads as TGTGCCAGCAGCTTGGGAGTCAGGGGGCGGACTGAAGCTTTCTTT.

This clonotype was found a few times. The chain employs TRBV7-8 and TRBJ1-2; no clear D. This CDR3 comprises 12 residues. The ends were cut back, 5 bases at V and 4 bases at J, with 8 bases in the middle. Germline assignment: CDR1 SGHVS and CDR2 FQNEAQ. CDR3 residues: CASSAETYGYTF. The CDR3, as DNA: TGTGCCAGCAGCGCAGAGACCTATGGCTACACCTTC.

The rearrangement joins TRBV6-1 to TRBJ2-5, with D perhaps TRBD2 (6 bases). The CDR3 length is 17 residues. Trimming removed 6 bases from V and 7 bases from J, with 27 bases in between. Looked up from germline, CDR1 is MNHNS and CDR2 is SASEGT. CDR3 DNA: TGTGCCAGCAGACCTATCGCCCAGTTGGGGGAGGTGGGGACCCAGTACTTC. It translates to CASRPIAQLGEVGTQYF.